The rows below give T cell receptor beta chains drawn from one sample of a study of long-term antiretroviral therapy in people with HIV. Measured with immunoSEQ multiplex PCR; TCRdb has only the in-frame clones, and not every one. The table shows 30,000 to 40,000 clones, with about 94% occurring only once. The specimen comprised unsorted PBMCs, sampled 4.1 years after starting antiretroviral therapy. The receptors originated from a woman aged 45 to 65 with HIV. Both conserved end residues are part of each CDR3. The D gene is left open where the match is weak. The listing skips clone size in some rows; elsewhere it reads once, few, many or a size class.

J: TRBJ1-2
D: .
size: once
V: TRBV10-3
CDR3: CAISESTEPNYGYTF
DNA: TGTGCCATCAGTGAGTCGACGGAACCGAACTATGGCTACACCTTC

J: TRBJ2-6
D: .
size: .
V: TRBV5-6
CDR3: CASSFRQTGANVLTF
DNA: TGTGCCAGCAGCTTTAGGCAAACTGGGGCCAACGTCCTGACTTTC

J: TRBJ1-1
D: .
size: .
V: TRBV9
CDR3: CASSGYESTEAFF
DNA: TGTGCCAGCAGCGGATATGAGTCCACTGAAGCTTTCTTT

J: TRBJ1-4
D: .
size: .
V: TRBV29-1
CDR3: CSVAETASNEKLFF
DNA: TGCAGCGTTGCGGAGACAGCCTCTAATGAAAAACTGTTTTTT

J: TRBJ2-1
D: .
size: few
V: TRBV25-1
CDR3: CASSDEFGRQFF
DNA: TGTGCCAGCAGTGACGAATTTGGCCGGCAGTTCTTC

J: TRBJ2-2
D: .
size: .
V: TRBV19
CDR3: CASSSHQNTGELFF
DNA: TGTGCCAGTAGCTCCCATCAGAACACCGGGGAGCTGTTTTTT

J: TRBJ1-6
D: .
size: .
V: TRBV6-5
CDR3: CASSYSTGAGNSPLHF
DNA: TGTGCCAGCAGTTACTCGACGGGGGCTGGTAATTCACCCCTCCACTTT

J: TRBJ2-3
D: TRBD2
size: .
V: TRBV7-2
CDR3: CASSTQAGESDTQYF
DNA: TGTGCCAGCAGCACCCAAGCGGGGGAGTCAGATACGCAGTATTTT

J: TRBJ2-6
D: .
size: few
V: TRBV15
CDR3: CATSREGGRGLNVLTF
DNA: TGTGCCACCAGCAGAGAGGGGGGTCGAGGGCTAAACGTCCTGACTTTC

J: TRBJ2-1
D: .
size: .
V: TRBV5-1
CDR3: CASSLAGGSSYNEQFF
DNA: TGCGCCAGCAGCTTGGCAGGGGGGAGCTCCTACAATGAGCAGTTCTTC

J: TRBJ1-5
D: .
size: .
V: TRBV5-6
CDR3: CASSLEGDNQPQHF
DNA: TGTGCCAGCAGCTTGGAAGGGGACAATCAGCCCCAGCATTTT

J: TRBJ1-1
D: TRBD1
size: .
V: TRBV5-1
CDR3: CASRQGENTEAFF
DNA: TGCGCCAGCCGGCAGGGGGAGAACACTGAAGCTTTCTTT

J: TRBJ2-3
D: TRBD2
size: .
V: TRBV5-1
CDR3: CASSLRPSGTSGDTQYF
DNA: TGCGCCAGCAGCTTGAGGCCTTCCGGGACTAGCGGGGATACGCAGTATTTT

J: TRBJ1-1
D: .
size: .
V: TRBV11-2
CDR3: CASRQLNTEAFF
DNA: TGTGCCAGCCGCCAGCTGAACACTGAAGCTTTCTTT

J: TRBJ2-1
D: TRBD1
size: .
V: TRBV6-5
CDR3: CASSYGRGSSYNEQFF
DNA: TGTGCCAGCAGTTACGGCAGGGGGAGCTCCTACAATGAGCAGTTCTTC

J: TRBJ2-7
D: .
size: .
V: TRBV9
CDR3: CASSVSIDGVYEQYF
DNA: TGTGCCAGCAGCGTCAGCATCGACGGCGTCTACGAGCAGTACTTC

J: TRBJ2-7
D: .
size: .
V: TRBV6-5
CDR3: CAIRSRVSYEQYF
DNA: TGTGCCATCCGGAGCAGGGTCTCCTACGAGCAGTACTTC

J: TRBJ1-1
D: TRBD1
size: .
V: TRBV7-8
CDR3: CASSHPGGGGLGAFF
DNA: TGTGCCAGCAGTCATCCAGGGGGCGGTGGGCTGGGCGCTTTCTTT

J: TRBJ2-3
D: TRBD1
size: .
V: TRBV27
CDR3: CASSFNPRGQGRDTQYF
DNA: TGTGCCAGCAGTTTCAATCCCCGAGGACAGGGTCGGGATACGCAGTATTTT

J: TRBJ1-1
D: TRBD1
size: .
V: TRBV29-1
CDR3: CSVESGGVSEAFF
DNA: TGCAGCGTTGAATCAGGGGGCGTCTCTGAAGCTTTCTTT

J: TRBJ2-3
D: .
size: few
V: TRBV7-9
CDR3: CASSLRLQKAGGDTQYF
DNA: TGTGCCAGCAGCTTAAGGCTTCAAAAGGCCGGGGGAGATACGCAGTATTTT

J: TRBJ2-3
D: TRBD2
size: .
V: TRBV2
CDR3: CASSGGGGNTDTQYF
DNA: TGTGCCAGCAGTGGGGGCGGGGGGAACACAGATACGCAGTATTTT

J: TRBJ2-1
D: TRBD2
size: .
V: TRBV5-1
CDR3: CASSLGLAGDNEQFF
DNA: TGCGCCAGCAGCTTGGGACTAGCGGGGGACAATGAGCAGTTCTTC

J: TRBJ2-3
D: .
size: .
V: TRBV7-8
CDR3: CASSLVRRGLGDTQYF
DNA: TGTGCCAGCAGCTTAGTTCGGAGGGGGCTGGGGGATACGCAGTATTTT

J: TRBJ1-5
D: .
size: .
V: TRBV30
CDR3: CAWSVRYSNQPQHF
DNA: TGTGCCTGGAGTGTAAGGTACAGTAATCAGCCCCAGCATTTT

J: TRBJ1-4
D: .
size: .
V: TRBV19
CDR3: CASSTPGQRNEKLFF
DNA: TGTGCCAGTAGTACCCCGGGACAACGTAATGAAAAACTGTTTTTT

J: TRBJ1-1
D: .
size: .
V: TRBV6-1
CDR3: CASSDRAETEAFF
DNA: TGTGCCAGCAGTGACAGGGCGGAGACTGAAGCTTTCTTT

J: TRBJ2-1
D: .
size: once
V: TRBV7-2
CDR3: CASSLAGDKNNEQFF
DNA: TGTGCCAGCAGCTTAGCCGGGGACAAGAACAATGAGCAGTTCTTC

J: TRBJ1-4
D: .
size: .
V: TRBV15
CDR3: CATSRVLTTNEKLFF
DNA: TGTGCCACCAGCAGAGTACTAACAACTAATGAAAAACTGTTTTTT